The sample holds many counts of the clone carrying this T cell receptor beta chain. What it binds is unknown. The junction differs from germline at one of its ends, possibly a read error. Libraries from sorted cells used 1 million T cells (CD4+ or CD8+). The cDNA was generated through 5'RACE incorporating 10-nucleotide random UMIs. TCRdb ran MiXCR on the 5' RACE reads and lists one entry per CDR3 protein. Among roughly 52,000 distinct CDR3 sequences listed, 3% to 4.5% were seen once. The data are from a study of neurological immune-mediated disorders. Study findings and constraints: The absence of any CDR3 amino acid sequence shared by expanded clones across subjects suggests that repertoires were private in all groups. On phylogenetic grouping, the repertoires of 18 of 34 multiple sclerosis patients fell within one related-CDR3 cluster, constituting a possible signature.

Germline lookup yields CDR1 DFQATT and CDR2 SNEGSKA (reference sequence). This CDR3 has 11 amino acids. Input material: CD4+ T cells from blood. The source is a middle-aged woman with multiple sclerosis. The chain employs TRBV20-1 and TRBJ2-4, with D perhaps TRBD1 or TRBD2 (5 bases each). CDR3 coding DNA: TGCAGTGCTAGGGGGCGCTCGGGGATTGGTTTC. Its protein is CSARGRSGIGF.